The 30 T cell receptor beta chains presented below share a single source sample, sequenced in a study of T-cell reconstitution after alpha-beta-depleted transplantation in children. No antigens are known for them. The authors prepared the TCRbeta library with unique molecular identifiers. TCRdb re-called the PCR reads with MiXCR, one entry per CDR3 protein. The table records a few hundred thousand distinct CDR3 sequences, roughly 8.2% of them present only once. General study findings and limits: Fresh T-cell production supplied most of the T-cell counts and diversity seen one year after transplant.

Sequences were derived from peripheral blood, sampled 360 days after TCRalphabeta/CD19-depleted stem cell transplant. The source is a female patient aged 2-15 years who had a stem cell transplant for Fanconi anemia, so the T cells may come from the graft donor.

This clonotype appeared a few times. The chain recombines TRBV7-2 with TRBJ2-1, with D unresolved. Trimming removed 3 bases at V and 0 bases at J, with 9 bases between. The CDR3 has 15 residues. Germline V gene sequence: CDR1 SGHTA, CDR2 FQGNSA. CDR3 sequence reads: CASSFTWSSYNEQFF. The CDR3 region has the DNA TGTGCCAGCAGCTTTACCTGGAGCTCCTACAATGAGCAGTTCTTC.

This clonotype has at least ten counts. The J gene is TRBJ2-5, the V gene TRBV10-3; no definite D call. The CDR3 covers 12 residues. V was pared by 0 bases and J by 4 bases, with 3 bases between. The V gene's germline CDR1 is ENHRY and CDR2 SYGVKD. CDR3 sequence reads: CAISESRETQYF. The CDR3 nucleotides read TGTGCCATCAGTGAGTCACGAGAGACCCAGTACTTC.

This clonotype was observed a few times. The gene calls are TRBV12-3 or TRBV12-4 and TRBJ2-2; TRBD2 matches at 13 bases. CDR3 length: 15 residues. J was trimmed by 8 bases and V by 5 bases; bases with no gene match: 5. CDR3 sequence: CASSPGLAGWGELFF. In DNA form, the CDR3 reads TGTGCCAGCAGTCCGGGACTAGCGGGGTGGGGGGAGCTGTTTTTT.

The CDR3 DNA reads TGCGCCAGCAGCCAAGAGGGGGTAGCGGGACCGTACAATGAGCAGTTCTTC. Translating gives CASSQEGVAGPYNEQFF. The chain has TRBV4-1 and TRBJ2-1, with TRBD2 matching over 8 bases. This CDR3 contains 17 residues. V was pared by 0 bases and J by 4 bases, with 8 bases of the junction left unmatched. Germline V lookup: CDR1 MGHRA, CDR2 YSYEKL.

This sequence joins TRBV7-2 and TRBJ2-3; the match to TRBD2 covers 7 bases. Germline lookup yields CDR1 SGHTA and CDR2 FQGNSA. The CDR3 sequence is 18 residues long. Trimming took 0 bases from V and 2 from J; bases not matched to a gene: 11. The CDR3 here is CASSLAPAGWIDTDTQYF. CDR3 nucleotide sequence: TGTGCCAGCAGCTTAGCGCCAGCGGGGTGGATAGACACAGATACGCAGTATTTT.

The chain joins TRBV28 to TRBJ1-1; no clear D. Germline V CDR1 and CDR2: MDHEN, SYDVKM. This CDR3 is 11 amino acids long. V was pared by 3 bases and J by 8 bases, with 7 bases between. DNA of the CDR3: TGTGCCAGCAGTTTTCATTACGAAGCTTTCTTT. The encoded protein is CASSFHYEAFF.

The genes are TRBV20-1 and TRBJ2-7, with TRBD2 identical over 8 bases. The germline gives CDR1 DFQATT, CDR2 SNEGSKA (reference sequence). Germline trimming cut 0 bases from V and 2 bases from J; bases unmatched to any gene: 9. This CDR3 is built from 16 residues. The CDR3 loop reads CSARDQAGATPYEQYF. The CDR3 DNA follows: TGCAGTGCTAGAGATCAAGCGGGAGCTACCCCCTACGAGCAGTACTTC.

This clonotype has ten or more counts. This chain connects TRBV29-1 to TRBJ2-1; 13 bases align to TRBD2. The CDR3 covers 16 residues. The V gene's germline CDR1 is SQVTM and CDR2 ANQGSEA. Trimming removed 4 bases from V and 6 bases from J; junction bases left unmatched: 9. The CDR3 sequence: CSVGTSGSFGGNEQFF. The CDR3 bases are TGCAGCGTTGGGACTAGCGGGAGTTTTGGAGGCAATGAGCAGTTCTTC.

This clonotype was counted a few times. The V and J genes are TRBV7-3 and TRBJ2-1; 9 positions agree with TRBD2. J gave up 10 bases and V 6 bases, and 16 bases lay outside the gene matches. This CDR3 contains 16 residues. CDR1 and CDR2 (germline): SGHTA, FQGTGA. The CDR3 sequence: CASRLGISGGLREQFF. The CDR3 DNA sequence: TGTGCCAGCAGGTTAGGGATCAGCGGGGGGCTGAGGGAGCAGTTCTTC.

The rearrangement links TRBV2 to TRBJ2-1; D gene ambiguous. V lost 3 bases, J lost 5 bases, and 8 bases lay in between. CDR3 size: 13 residues. Germline V CDR1 and CDR2: SNHLY, FYNNEI. For the CDR3, the DNA is TGTGCCAGCAGTGAGGAAGTTAACAATGAGCAGTTCTTC. It encodes CASSEEVNNEQFF.

This clonotype was detected ten times or more. The V gene is TRBV12-3 or TRBV12-4, the J gene TRBJ1-2; weak D call: TRBD1 (6 bases). Trimming cost V 6 bases and J 8 bases, with 16 bases left between them. The CDR3 consists of 13 residues. The chain's CDR3 is CASSTRNRVGYTF. CDR3 DNA: TGTGCCAGCAGCACCCGGAACAGGGTGGGCTACACCTTC.

This clonotype has at least ten counts. V is TRBV19 and J is TRBJ2-2, with D tentatively TRBD1 (6 bases). CDR1 LNHDA and CDR2 SQIVND come from the germline V gene (reference sequence). This CDR3 comprises 16 residues. V was pared by 6 bases and J by 1 base, with 15 bases between. CDR3 residues: CASSDRFPRNTGELFF. CDR3 DNA: TGTGCCAGTAGCGACAGGTTCCCAAGGAACACCGGGGAGCTGTTTTTT.

This clonotype was observed many times. The chain joins TRBV10-3 to TRBJ1-5; D is possibly TRBD1 (5 bases). CDR1 is ENHRY and CDR2 is SYGVKD in the germline V gene. The CDR3 contains 17 residues. V was trimmed by 5 bases and J by 2 bases, leaving 19 bases between them. The CDR3 spells CAISNQGVGFGNQPQHF. DNA of the CDR3: TGTGCCATCAGTAATCAAGGGGTGGGCTTTGGCAATCAGCCCCAGCATTTT.

The chain has TRBV7-6 and TRBJ2-7; D is perhaps TRBD2 (6 bases). The CDR3 sequence is 13 residues long. Germline CDR1 reads SGHVS; CDR2 reads FNYEAQ. V lost 5 bases and J 4 bases, leaving 12 bases between the germline ends. The CDR3 region has the DNA TGTGCCAGCAGCCCGGGACTGTTTTACGAGCAGTACGTC. Amino acid sequence: CASSPGLFYEQYV.

This clonotype occurred a few times. The V call is TRBV21-1, the J call TRBJ2-1; the DNA was not used to check the table's D call, TRBD2. TRBV21-1 is a listed pseudogene. This CDR3 contains 17 residues. This chain's CDR3 is CASSKGFELAGTNEQFF. For the CDR3, the DNA is TGTGCCAGCAGCAAAGGCTTTGAGCTAGCGGGAACGAATGAGCAGTTCTTC.

This clonotype was seen only a few times. The rearrangement links TRBV9 to TRBJ1-3; D gene uncertain. Germline CDR1 SGDLS, CDR2 YYNGEE. Trimming took off 2 bases at V and 2 bases at J, with 14 bases between the two ends. This CDR3 is built from 16 residues. The CDR3 nucleotides are TGTGCCAGCAGCGTCAACCATCAACTCACTGGAAACACCATATATTTT. This translates into CASSVNHQLTGNTIYF.

This clonotype was counted ten times or more. J is TRBJ2-7 and V is TRBV7-9, with 7 bases lining up with TRBD2. Germline V gives CDR1 SEHNR, CDR2 FQNEAQ (reference sequence). After removal of 3 bases from V and 7 bases from J, the junction contained 9 bases not matched to a gene. The CDR3 consists of 14 residues. The CDR3 DNA reads TGTGCCAGCAGCTTTAGTGCGGGAGTCCGTGAGCAGTACTTC. Protein product: CASSFSAGVREQYF.

V usage is TRBV7-8 and J usage is TRBJ2-1, with 7 bases that match TRBD2. In germline, CDR1 is SGHVS, CDR2 FQNEAQ. V was pared by 1 base and J by 4 bases, with 7 bases of the junction left unmatched. This CDR3 contains 16 residues. The CDR3 reads CASSLGGASGYNEQFF. The CDR3 bases are TGTGCCAGCAGCTTAGGGGGCGCTAGCGGATACAATGAGCAGTTCTTC.

The V call is TRBV18, the J call TRBJ1-1; 9 bases are shared with TRBD1. V dropped 4 bases and J dropped 4; count of bases not matched to a gene: 13. The length of the CDR3 is 17 residues. The germline gives CDR1 KGHSH, CDR2 LQKENI. In nucleotides, the CDR3 is TGTGCCAGCTCACTTACGACAATGGGACAGGGCGGCACTGAAGCTTTCTTT. It is translated as CASSLTTMGQGGTEAFF.

This clonotype was observed many times. The chain has TRBV7-2 and TRBJ2-7; D possibly corresponds to TRBD1 (6 bases). This CDR3 comprises 17 residues. Germline V gene sequence: CDR1 SGHTA, CDR2 FQGNSA. The germline V and J ends were trimmed by 1 base and 0 bases, with 16 bases remaining between them. For the CDR3, the DNA is TGTGCCAGCAGCTTAGGCCCAACAGGGCGCATCTCCTACGAGCAGTACTTC. Translated, it gives CASSLGPTGRISYEQYF.

The table lists this clonotype with many counts. The genes are TRBV12-3 or TRBV12-4 and TRBJ1-2, with D possibly TRBD1 on 5 matching bases. V lost 7 bases, J lost 0 bases, and 12 bases lay in between. This CDR3 has 14 amino acids. In DNA, the CDR3 is TGTGCCAGCAATAATCGGGACTCTAACTATGGCTACACCTTC. Its translation: CASNNRDSNYGYTF.

The chain couples TRBV18 to TRBJ2-6; D is unclear. Trimming left V 2 bases short and J 2 bases short, with 7 bases between. Germline assignment: CDR1 KGHSH and CDR2 LQKENI. This CDR3 region has 15 residues. CDR3 amino acids: CASSPWSTGANVLTF. CDR3 nucleotide sequence: TGTGCCAGCTCACCATGGTCGACTGGGGCCAACGTCCTGACTTTC.

V and J are TRBV15 and TRBJ2-2, with D possibly TRBD1 on 7 matching bases. V lost 5 bases and J 8 bases, leaving 27 bases between the germline ends. Looked up from germline, CDR1 is LNHNV and CDR2 is YYDKDF (reference sequence). The CDR3 runs 18 residues. The CDR3: CATSHSTRGAGGTGELFF. CDR3 nucleotide sequence: TGTGCCACCAGCCATTCCACCAGGGGGGCTGGAGGCACTGGGGAGCTGTTTTTT.

The rearrangement links TRBV2 to TRBJ2-7; 7 positions agree with TRBD1. The CDR3 runs to 13 residues. The trim removed 9 bases at V and 2 bases at J, leaving 7 bases unmatched. Germline values: CDR1 SNHLY, CDR2 FYNNEI. The CDR3 spells CASWGQRTYEQYF. As DNA, the CDR3 is TGTGCCAGTTGGGGACAGCGGACCTACGAGCAGTACTTC.

CDR3 loop: CAWSVIGELFF. The CDR3 region has the DNA TGTGCCTGGAGTGTCATCGGGGAGCTGTTTTTT. The chain couples TRBV30 to TRBJ2-2; D ambiguous. The V end lost 0 bases, the J end lost 7 bases, and 3 bases lay between the germline ends. CDR1 is GTSNPN, CDR2 SVGIG, per germline (reference sequence). The CDR3 length is 11 residues.

This chain links TRBV18 with TRBJ1-1; TRBD1 might be the D (5 bases). This CDR3 is built from 15 residues. The germline CDR1 and CDR2 sequences are KGHSH and LQKENI. V was trimmed by 3 bases and J by 9 bases, leaving 20 bases between them. The CDR3 nucleotides read TGTGCCAGCTCACCTCAGCAGACCCGGGGCGAGCAAGCTTTCTTT. Amino acid sequence: CASSPQQTRGEQAFF.

This clonotype has at least ten counts. The genes are TRBV15 and TRBJ2-1, with TRBD2 as a possible D gene (5 bases). Trimming pared 1 base from V and 5 bases from J, leaving 15 bases between. Germline lookup yields CDR1 LNHNV and CDR2 YYDKDF (reference sequence). The CDR3 totals 16 residues. The CDR3 nucleotides are TGTGCCACCAGCAGAGGTGAGCTTAGCGCCCACAATGAGCAGTTCTTC. This sequence encodes CATSRGELSAHNEQFF.

This clonotype was seen many times. The chain is built from TRBV27 and TRBJ1-5; 10 nucleotides match TRBD1. Germline CDR1 MNHEY, CDR2 SMNVEV (reference sequence). CDR3 length: 14 residues. V was clipped by 7 bases and J by 2 bases; unmatched bases: 2. CDR3 DNA sequence: TGTGCCAGCACCGGGACAGGGGGCAATCAGCCCCAGCATTTT. Translation: CASTGTGGNQPQHF.

Notes on this clonotype: A much larger clone differs from this one at a single base, so this may be a read error. The chain links TRBV5-1 to TRBJ2-1, with 9 positions matching TRBD2. Germline V gene lookup returns CDR1 SGHRS and CDR2 YFSETQ. This CDR3 comprises 15 residues. CDR3 sequence (DNA): TGCGCCAGCAGCTTTAGCGGGAGCTCCTACAATGAGCAGCTCTTC. It yields the protein CASSFSGSSYNEQLF.

This clonotype was observed at least ten times. The chain uses TRBV7-9 and TRBJ2-1, with a tentative D call TRBD1 (6 bases). The CDR3 has 15 residues. The V and J ends lost 2 bases and 6 bases respectively, with 14 bases between them. Germline V gene sequence: CDR1 SEHNR, CDR2 FQNEAQ (reference sequence). In DNA, the CDR3 is TGTGCCAGCAGCTTATGGGCAGGGGTTGCCAATGAGCAGTTCTTC. It encodes CASSLWAGVANEQFF.